Each of the 11 T cell receptor beta chains below was sequenced from the same sample in a study of OX40 agonist ivuxolimab in advanced cancers. Libraries were prepared by immunoSEQ multiplex PCR; TCRdb keeps only in-frame clonotypes and omits some of them. This table has 35,000 to 45,000 clones, 70% to 85% appearing once. Sequenced here: CD4+ or CD8+ T cells sorted from blood, sampled in a trial of the OX40 agonist ivuxolimab. These receptors came from an adult with an advanced solid tumor such as melanoma, head and neck, liver or kidney cancer.

The chain employs TRBV9 and TRBJ1-1, with 7 bases matching TRBD1. V lost 4 bases to trimming and J lost 4 bases; unmatched junction nucleotides: 16. CDR1 SGDLS and CDR2 YYNGEE come from the germline V gene. This CDR3 has 17 amino acids. CDR3 coding DNA: TGTGCCAGCAGCTCTCGACAGGGCTTATCGAGAAGCACTGAAGCTTTCTTT. Translated, it gives CASSSRQGLSRSTEAFF.

The gene calls are TRBV6-6 and TRBJ1-2; D ambiguous. The V and J ends lost 5 bases and 8 bases respectively, with 18 bases between them. This CDR3 has 14 residues. Germline values: CDR1 MNHNY, CDR2 SVGAGI (reference sequence). This CDR3 reads CASSTRERRAGYTF. The CDR3 region has the DNA TGTGCCAGCAGTACCCGTGAACGGAGGGCGGGCTACACCTTC.

Judged by abundance, this clone is medium-sized (0.01 to 0.1%). J is TRBJ2-7 and V is TRBV4-1, with a weak D call TRBD1 (5 bases). Trimming shortened V by 2 bases and J by 0 bases, and 8 bases separated the two germline ends. The germline CDR1 and CDR2 sequences are MGHRA and YSYEKL. The CDR3 is 14 amino acids. In DNA form, the CDR3 reads TGCGCCAGCAGCCAAATCCAGGGCTCCTACGAGCAGTACTTC. It encodes CASSQIQGSYEQYF.

The chain couples TRBV5-1 to TRBJ1-1, with 7 bases that match TRBD1. Germline-derived CDR1 and CDR2 are SGHRS and YFSETQ. V trimming: 4 bases; J trimming: 1 base; junction bases outside the gene matches: 10. CDR3 length: 16 residues. The CDR3 protein is CASSMITGATNTEAFF. The CDR3 bases are TGCGCCAGCAGCATGATCACAGGGGCGACGAACACTGAAGCTTTCTTT. Variable domain in full (rest from reference TRBV5-1 and TRBJ1-1): KAGVTQTPRYLIKTRGQQVTLSCSPISGHRSVSWYQQTPGQGLQFLFEYFSETQRNKGNFPGRFSGRQFSNSRSEMNVSTLELGDSALYLCASSMITGATNTEAFFGQGTRLTVV.

V is TRBV18 and J is TRBJ2-1; a weak D match, TRBD1 (6 bases). Germline CDR1 and CDR2: KGHSH and LQKENI. The CDR3 length is 15 residues. Trimming stripped 3 bases from V and 0 bases from J, with 9 bases between. Written as DNA, the CDR3 is TGTGCCAGCTCACCGGGACACAGCTCCTACAATGAGCAGTTCTTC. Amino acid sequence: CASSPGHSSYNEQFF.

The chain employs TRBV5-1 and TRBJ2-7, with 8 bases fitting TRBD2. There are 16 residues in the CDR3. Germline CDR1 reads SGHRS; CDR2 reads YFSETQ. The ends lost 0 bases at V and 2 bases at J; junction bases unmatched: 7. The CDR3 bases are TGCGCCAGCAGCTTGGGGGGCAGCGGGGGAACCTACGAGCAGTACTTC. Its translation: CASSLGGSGGTYEQYF.

The rearrangement uses TRBV19 and TRBJ1-6; D perhaps matches TRBD1 (5 bases). The CDR3 runs 14 residues. The germline V gene encodes CDR1 LNHDA and CDR2 SQIVND (reference sequence). V lost 6 bases and J 5 bases, leaving 11 bases between the germline ends. CDR3 DNA sequence: TGTGCCAGTAGGGGGGAAGTGGATAATTCACCCCTCCACTTT. It yields the protein CASRGEVDNSPLHF.

This clone was seen more than once but under ten times. J is TRBJ1-1 and V is TRBV6-1, with D possibly being TRBD1 (6 bases). This CDR3 contains 14 residues. The V end lost 6 bases, the J end lost 6 bases, and 17 bases lay between the germline ends. Germline lookup yields CDR1 MNHNS and CDR2 SASEGT. CDR3 loop: CASSFGTKPAEAFF. CDR3 bases: TGTGCCAGCAGCTTTGGGACAAAACCAGCTGAAGCTTTCTTT.

The rearrangement joins TRBV19 to TRBJ1-5, with D perhaps TRBD1 (5 bases). The germline V gene has CDR1 LNHDA and CDR2 SQIVND (reference sequence). The V end was cut by 3 bases, the J end by 1 base, with 10 bases between. This CDR3 spans 15 amino acids. Here the CDR3 DNA reads TGTGCCAGTAGTATGGGGGGGAGGAGCAATCAGCCCCAGCATTTT. This codes for CASSMGGRSNQPQHF.

The chain has TRBV7-2 and TRBJ1-2; 7 positions match TRBD1. The CDR3 consists of 14 residues. Trimming removed 1 base from V and 4 bases from J; junction bases left unmatched: 3. Germline V lookup: CDR1 SGHTA, CDR2 FQGNSA. The CDR3 DNA follows: TGTGCCAGCAGCTTAGGAGGGGGCGGCTATGGCTACACCTTC. Its protein is CASSLGGGGYGYTF.

This clone appeared a few times. Compared with germline, one end of the junction differs, possibly owing to a read error. The sample carries other DNA sequences with the same CDR3. As DNA, the CDR3 is TGTGCCAGCAGCCAAGACCCGGCACAGGGCTCCTACGAGCAGTACTTC. Its protein product is CASSQDPAQGSYEQYF. V gene TRBV4-1 combines with J gene TRBJ2-7; D might be TRBD1 (6 bases). Germline-derived CDR1 and CDR2 are MGHRA and YSYEKL. The CDR3 contains 16 residues.